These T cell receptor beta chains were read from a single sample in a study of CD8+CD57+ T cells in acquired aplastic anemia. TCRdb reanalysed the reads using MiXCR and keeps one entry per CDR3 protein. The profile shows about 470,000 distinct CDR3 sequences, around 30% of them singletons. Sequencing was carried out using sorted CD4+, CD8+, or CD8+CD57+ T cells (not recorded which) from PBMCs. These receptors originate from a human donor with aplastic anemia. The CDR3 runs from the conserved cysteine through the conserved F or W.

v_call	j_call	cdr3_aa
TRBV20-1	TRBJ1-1	CSAMIPGRLMNTEAFF
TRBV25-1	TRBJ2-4	CASSQAGAKNIQYF
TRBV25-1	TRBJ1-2	CASSELGQSGGYTF
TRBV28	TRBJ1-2	CASSTRDHRANYGYTF
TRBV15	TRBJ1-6	CATSSESEGLHSPLHF
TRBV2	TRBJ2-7	CASNIMTGVSYEQYF
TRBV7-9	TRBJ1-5	CASSLGGNSNQPQHF
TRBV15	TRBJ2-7	CATSRGQGALEQYF
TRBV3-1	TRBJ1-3	CASSLTGTGGTGNTIYF
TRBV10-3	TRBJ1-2	CAISGTGTEIANYGYTF
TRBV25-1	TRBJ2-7	CASSDAGLAVDEQYF
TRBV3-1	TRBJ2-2	CASSPWPQRNTGELFF
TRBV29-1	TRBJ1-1	CSVARETGGTEAFF
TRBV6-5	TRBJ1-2	CASSYPQPRANYGYTF
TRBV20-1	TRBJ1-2	CSARPSGTDYGYTF
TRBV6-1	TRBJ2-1	CASSPRASGGAFEQFF
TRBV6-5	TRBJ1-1	CASSYSRRNTEAFF
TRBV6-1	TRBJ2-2	CASGPVANTGEPFF
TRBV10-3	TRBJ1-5	CAISEGPPGGSNQPQHF
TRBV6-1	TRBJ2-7	CASRRKGNRGHEQYF
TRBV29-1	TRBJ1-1	CSVDPGKNTEAFF
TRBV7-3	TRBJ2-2	CASSPYNAGELFF
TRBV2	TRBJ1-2	CASSAERGNYGYTF
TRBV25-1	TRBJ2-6	CASSQYLTDSGANVLTF
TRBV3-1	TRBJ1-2	CASSQLRSANYGYTF
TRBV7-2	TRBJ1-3	CASSPRPADSGNTIYF
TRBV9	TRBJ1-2	CAAGSYGYTF
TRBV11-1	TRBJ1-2	CASSLVPPRKRPGLYGYGYTF
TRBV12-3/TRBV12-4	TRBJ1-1	CASSLGTGGNTEAFF
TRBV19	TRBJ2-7	CASSIGRTSGAQGYEQYF
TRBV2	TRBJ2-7	CASSPLGSYEQYF
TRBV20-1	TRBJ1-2	CSARDRRLLNYGYTF
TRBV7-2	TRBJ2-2	CASSLEYLRELFF
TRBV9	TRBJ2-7	CASSESTSDEQYF
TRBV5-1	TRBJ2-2	CASSLNRANTGELFF
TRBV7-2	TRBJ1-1	CASSLAGGEAFF
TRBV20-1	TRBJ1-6	CSATYRDRGKDSPLHF
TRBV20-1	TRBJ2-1	CSARDTVYGEQFF
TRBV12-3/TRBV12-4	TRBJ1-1	CASSTTRGRPEAFF
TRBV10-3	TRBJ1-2	CAISETTRGQMGRGYTF
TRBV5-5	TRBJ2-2	CASSLGRIGGLFF
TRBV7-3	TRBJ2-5	CASSLKGRKETQYF
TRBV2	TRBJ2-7	CASSEIGQAASEQYF
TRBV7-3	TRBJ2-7	CASSQGPDRGDEQYF
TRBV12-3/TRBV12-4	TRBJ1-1	CASSLLGGASTEAFF